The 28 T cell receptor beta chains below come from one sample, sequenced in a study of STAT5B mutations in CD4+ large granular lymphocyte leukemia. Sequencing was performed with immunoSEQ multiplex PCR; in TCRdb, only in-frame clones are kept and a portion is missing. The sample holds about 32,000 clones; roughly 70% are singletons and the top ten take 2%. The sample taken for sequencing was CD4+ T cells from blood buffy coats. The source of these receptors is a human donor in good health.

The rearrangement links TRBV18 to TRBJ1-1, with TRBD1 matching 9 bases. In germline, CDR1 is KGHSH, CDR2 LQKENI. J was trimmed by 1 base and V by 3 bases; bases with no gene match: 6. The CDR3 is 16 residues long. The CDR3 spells CASSPGTGIGNTEAFF. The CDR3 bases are TGTGCCAGCTCACCTGGGACAGGGATCGGGAACACTGAAGCTTTCTTT.

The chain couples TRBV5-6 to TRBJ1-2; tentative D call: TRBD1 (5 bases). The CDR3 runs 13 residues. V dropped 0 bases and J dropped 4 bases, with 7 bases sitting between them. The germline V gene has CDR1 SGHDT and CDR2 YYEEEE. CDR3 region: CASSLEGPYGYTF. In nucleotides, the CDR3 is TGTGCCAGCAGCTTGGAGGGGCCCTATGGCTACACCTTC.

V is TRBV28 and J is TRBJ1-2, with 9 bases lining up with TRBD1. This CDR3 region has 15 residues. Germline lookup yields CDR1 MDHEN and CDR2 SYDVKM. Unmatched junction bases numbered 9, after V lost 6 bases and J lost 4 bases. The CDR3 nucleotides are TGTGCCAGCAGAAATGGACAGGGGAAGGTCTATGGCTACACCTTC. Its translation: CASRNGQGKVYGYTF.

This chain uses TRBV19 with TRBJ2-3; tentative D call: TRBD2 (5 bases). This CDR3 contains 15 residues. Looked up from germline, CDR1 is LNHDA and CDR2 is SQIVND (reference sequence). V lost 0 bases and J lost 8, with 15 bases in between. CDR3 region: CASSIEDSRWATQYF. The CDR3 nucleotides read TGTGCCAGTAGTATAGAGGACTCCCGGTGGGCTACGCAGTATTTT.

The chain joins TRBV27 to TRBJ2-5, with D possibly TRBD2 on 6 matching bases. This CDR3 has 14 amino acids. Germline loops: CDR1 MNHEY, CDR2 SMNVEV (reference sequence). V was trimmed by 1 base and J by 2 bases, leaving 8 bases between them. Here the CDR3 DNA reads TGTGCCAGCAGTTTATTCGGGGGTCAAGAGACCCAGTACTTC. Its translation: CASSLFGGQETQYF.

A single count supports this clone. The CDR3 DNA follows: TGTGCCAGCAGCTTAGTGGCACAAGAGACCCAGTACTTC. Protein sequence: CASSLVAQETQYF. The V call is TRBV11-3, the J call TRBJ2-5; D not resolved. The V end was cut by 1 base, the J end by 2 bases, with 5 bases between. The germline V gene encodes CDR1 SGHNT and CDR2 YENEEA. This CDR3 spans 13 amino acids.

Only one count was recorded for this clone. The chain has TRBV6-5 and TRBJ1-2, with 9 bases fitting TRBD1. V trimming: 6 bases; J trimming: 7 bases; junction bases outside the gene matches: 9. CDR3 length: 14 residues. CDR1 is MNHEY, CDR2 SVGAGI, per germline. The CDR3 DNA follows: TGTGCCAGCAGGGAACAGGGGGCGTTTCTTGGCTACACCTTC. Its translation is CASREQGAFLGYTF.

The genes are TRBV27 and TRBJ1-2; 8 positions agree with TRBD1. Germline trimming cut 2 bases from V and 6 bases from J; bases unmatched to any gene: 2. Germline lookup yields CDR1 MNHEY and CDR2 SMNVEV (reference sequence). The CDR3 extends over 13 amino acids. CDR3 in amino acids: CASSLDRGHGYTF. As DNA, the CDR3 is TGTGCCAGCAGTTTAGACAGGGGACATGGCTACACCTTC.

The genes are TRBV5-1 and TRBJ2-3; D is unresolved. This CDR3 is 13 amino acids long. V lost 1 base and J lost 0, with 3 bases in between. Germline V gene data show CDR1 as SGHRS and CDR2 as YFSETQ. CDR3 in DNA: TGCGCCAGCAGCTTGACTAGCACAGATACGCAGTATTTT. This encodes CASSLTSTDTQYF.

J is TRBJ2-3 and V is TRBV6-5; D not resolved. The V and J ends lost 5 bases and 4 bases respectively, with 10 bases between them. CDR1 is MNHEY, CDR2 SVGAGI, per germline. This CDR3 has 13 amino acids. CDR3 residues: CASSPLNADTQYF. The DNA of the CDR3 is TGTGCCAGCAGTCCACTTAATGCAGATACGCAGTATTTT.

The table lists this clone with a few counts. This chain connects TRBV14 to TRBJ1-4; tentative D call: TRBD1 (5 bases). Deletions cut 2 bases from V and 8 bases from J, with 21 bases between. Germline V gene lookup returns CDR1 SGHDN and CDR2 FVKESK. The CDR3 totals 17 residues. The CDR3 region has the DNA TGTGCCAGCAGCCAACGCACCGATGGGGCAGGGCGGGAAAAACTGTTTTTT. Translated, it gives CASSQRTDGAGREKLFF.

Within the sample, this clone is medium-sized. The CDR3 DNA sequence: TGTGCCAGCAGCTGGGGACAGGGGGAAGGAGAGACCCAGTACTTC. Residues: CASSWGQGEGETQYF. The genes are TRBV5-8 and TRBJ2-5; 11 nucleotides align to TRBD1. CDR1 and CDR2 (germline): SGHTS, YDEGEE. The length of the CDR3 is 15 residues. Trimming took 3 bases from V and 4 from J; bases not matched to a gene: 5.

The CDR3 spells CASTIPGEGQPQHF. The CDR3 region has the DNA TGTGCCAGCACCATCCCAGGGGAGGGACAGCCCCAGCATTTT. The rearrangement joins TRBV2 to TRBJ1-5, with D possibly TRBD1 on 6 matching bases. Trimming stripped 7 bases from V and 7 bases from J, with 17 bases between. The CDR3 consists of 14 residues. CDR1 and CDR2 (germline): SNHLY, FYNNEI.

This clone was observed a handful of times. DNA for the CDR3: TGCGCCAGCAGCCGTCGACCGACGCAAAATTCACCCCTCCACTTT. It is translated as CASSRRPTQNSPLHF. The chain recombines TRBV4-3 with TRBJ1-6, with D hard to call. Trimming left V 4 bases short and J 7 bases short, with 14 bases between. This CDR3 contains 15 residues. CDR1 is LGHNA, CDR2 YSLEER, per germline.

The CDR3 loop reads CSARGGQEQFF. CDR3 bases: TGCAGTGCTAGAGGGGGACAGGAGCAGTTCTTC. The chain has TRBV20-1 and TRBJ2-1; TRBD1 agrees at 7 bases. The germline V gene encodes CDR1 DFQATT and CDR2 SNEGSKA (reference sequence). The V gene end was trimmed by 1 base and the J gene end by 10 bases; junction bases not matched to a gene: 1. There are 11 residues in the CDR3.

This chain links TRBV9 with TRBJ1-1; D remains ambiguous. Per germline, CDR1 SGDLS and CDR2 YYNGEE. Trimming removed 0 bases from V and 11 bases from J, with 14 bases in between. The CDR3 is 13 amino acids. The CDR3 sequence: CASSVEGAGSAFF. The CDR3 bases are TGTGCCAGCAGCGTAGAGGGAGCCGGGAGTGCTTTCTTT.

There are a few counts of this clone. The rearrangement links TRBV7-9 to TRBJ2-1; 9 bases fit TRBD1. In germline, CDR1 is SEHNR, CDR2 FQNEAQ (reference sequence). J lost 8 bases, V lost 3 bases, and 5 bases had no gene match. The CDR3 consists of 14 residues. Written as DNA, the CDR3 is TGTGCCAGCAGCTTCCGGGACAGGGACCATGAGCAGTTCTTC. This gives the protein CASSFRDRDHEQFF.

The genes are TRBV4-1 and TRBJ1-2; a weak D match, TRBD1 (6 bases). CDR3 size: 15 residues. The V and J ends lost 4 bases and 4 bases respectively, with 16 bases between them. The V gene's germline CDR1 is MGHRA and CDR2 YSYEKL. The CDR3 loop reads CASSPRQAGIYGYTF. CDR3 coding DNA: TGCGCCAGCAGCCCAAGACAGGCGGGGATCTATGGCTACACCTTC.

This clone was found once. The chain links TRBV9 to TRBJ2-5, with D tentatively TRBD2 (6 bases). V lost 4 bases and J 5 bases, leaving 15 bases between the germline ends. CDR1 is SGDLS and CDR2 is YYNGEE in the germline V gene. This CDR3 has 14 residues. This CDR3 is CASSPGDFGETQYF. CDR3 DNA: TGTGCCAGCAGCCCTGGGGACTTCGGGGAGACCCAGTACTTC.

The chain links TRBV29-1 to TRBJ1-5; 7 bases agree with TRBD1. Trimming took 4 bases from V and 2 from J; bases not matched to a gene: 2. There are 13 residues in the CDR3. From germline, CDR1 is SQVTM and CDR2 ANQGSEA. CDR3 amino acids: CSVVQGGNQPQHF. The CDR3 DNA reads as TGCAGCGTTGTCCAGGGGGGCAATCAGCCCCAGCATTTT.

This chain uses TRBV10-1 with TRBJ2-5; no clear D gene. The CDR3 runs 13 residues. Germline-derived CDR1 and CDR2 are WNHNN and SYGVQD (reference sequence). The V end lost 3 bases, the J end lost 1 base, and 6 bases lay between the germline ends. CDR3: CASSETFQETQYF. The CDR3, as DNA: TGCGCCAGCAGTGAAACCTTCCAAGAGACCCAGTACTTC.

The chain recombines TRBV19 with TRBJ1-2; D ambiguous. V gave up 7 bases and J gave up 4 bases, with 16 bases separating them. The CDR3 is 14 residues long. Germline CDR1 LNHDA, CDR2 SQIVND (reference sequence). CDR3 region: CASTPGDFGYGYTF. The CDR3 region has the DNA TGTGCCAGTACCCCGGGTGATTTCGGCTATGGCTACACCTTC.

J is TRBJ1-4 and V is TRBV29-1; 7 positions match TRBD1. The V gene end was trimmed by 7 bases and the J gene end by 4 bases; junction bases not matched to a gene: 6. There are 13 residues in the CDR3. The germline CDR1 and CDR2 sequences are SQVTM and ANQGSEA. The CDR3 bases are TGCAGCGCCTCCGGACAGGTTAATGAAAAACTGTTTTTT. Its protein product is CSASGQVNEKLFF.

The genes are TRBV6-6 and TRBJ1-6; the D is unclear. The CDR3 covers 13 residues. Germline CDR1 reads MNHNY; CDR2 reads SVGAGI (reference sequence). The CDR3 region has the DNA TGTGCTACCCGGCAGGAGTATAATTCACCCCTCCACTTT. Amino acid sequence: CATRQEYNSPLHF.

CDR3 region: CATSSAFLRGSYEQYF. The DNA of the CDR3 is TGTGCCACCAGCAGTGCCTTCCTCAGGGGTAGCTACGAGCAGTACTTC. The chain is built from TRBV15 and TRBJ2-7, with D perhaps matching TRBD1 (6 bases). Germline loops: CDR1 LNHNV, CDR2 YYDKDF (reference sequence). V lost 3 bases and J lost 3, with 18 bases in between. The CDR3 has 16 amino acids. The whole variable domain, filled in from reference TRBV15 and TRBJ2-7, reads DAMVIQNPRYQVTQFGKPVTLSCSQTLNHNVMYWYQQKSSQAPKLLFHYYDKDFNNEADTPDNFQSRRPNTSFCFLDIRSPGLGDTAMYLCATSSAFLRGSYEQYFGPGTRLTVT.

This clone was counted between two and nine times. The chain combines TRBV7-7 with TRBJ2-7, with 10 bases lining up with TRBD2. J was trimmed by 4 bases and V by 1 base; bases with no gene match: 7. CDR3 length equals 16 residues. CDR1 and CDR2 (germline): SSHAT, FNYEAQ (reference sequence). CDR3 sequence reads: CASSLDASGGPYEQYF. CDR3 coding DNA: TGTGCCAGCAGCTTAGATGCTAGCGGGGGCCCTTACGAGCAGTACTTC.

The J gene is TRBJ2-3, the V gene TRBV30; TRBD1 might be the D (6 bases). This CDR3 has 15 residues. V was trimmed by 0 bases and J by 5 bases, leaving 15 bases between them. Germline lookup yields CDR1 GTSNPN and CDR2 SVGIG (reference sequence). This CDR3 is CAWSVRRQAQDTQYF. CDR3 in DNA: TGTGCCTGGAGTGTACGGAGACAGGCCCAAGATACGCAGTATTTT.

As DNA, the CDR3 is TGTGCCAGCAGTTACGGGGACTCTAATCAGCCCCAGCATTTT. Its translation: CASSYGDSNQPQHF. V usage is TRBV6-6 and J usage is TRBJ1-5; a weak D match, TRBD1 (5 bases). Germline V gene lookup returns CDR1 MNHNY and CDR2 SVGAGI (reference sequence). V was shortened by 2 bases and J by 4 bases, with 9 bases between the two germline ends. The CDR3 loop spans 14 amino acids.